This TCR beta chain came from a study of Ad26.COV2.S vaccination and SARS-CoV-2 variants. Turning to the study itself: The study gave Ad26.COV2.S intramuscularly, once or twice 56 days apart.

TCRdb keeps only in-frame clones here, not all; method: immunoSEQ multiplex PCR. This table holds around 300,000 clones, roughly nine tenths found once. A remark on this clone: Antigen unknown.

The sample's treatment: 15 to 20 received Ad26.COV2.S at low or high dose, single or two shots; roughly five received placebo; per-sample allocation not given. Samples analyzed were those drawn on day 63 after the first vaccine or placebo injection. Study-wide findings and caveats: Vaccine recipients showed a spike-specific TCR breadth that was higher than in placebo recipients. Spike-specific CD8+ and CD4+ T cell responses reportedly showed substantial breadth after vaccination. Quantification of TCR breadth and depth may have yielded underestimates of total T cell responses.

The junction had 20 bases not matched to a gene; V was cut back by 1 base and J by 5 bases. The CDR3 totals 20 residues. Germline CDR1 is SGHRS and CDR2 is YFSETQ. The chain couples TRBV5-1 to TRBJ1-1, with 10 bases identical to TRBD1. The TCR was taken from a person between 18 and 59 years old who received the Ad26.COV2.S COVID-19 vaccine or a placebo. The specimen was peripheral blood, collected in a trial of Ad26.COV2.S vaccine versus placebo. This chain's CDR3 is CASSLRTRDRGSIRGTEAFF. CDR3 in DNA: TGCGCCAGCAGCTTGAGAACCCGGGACAGGGGCAGTATTCGGGGAACTGAAGCTTTCTTT.